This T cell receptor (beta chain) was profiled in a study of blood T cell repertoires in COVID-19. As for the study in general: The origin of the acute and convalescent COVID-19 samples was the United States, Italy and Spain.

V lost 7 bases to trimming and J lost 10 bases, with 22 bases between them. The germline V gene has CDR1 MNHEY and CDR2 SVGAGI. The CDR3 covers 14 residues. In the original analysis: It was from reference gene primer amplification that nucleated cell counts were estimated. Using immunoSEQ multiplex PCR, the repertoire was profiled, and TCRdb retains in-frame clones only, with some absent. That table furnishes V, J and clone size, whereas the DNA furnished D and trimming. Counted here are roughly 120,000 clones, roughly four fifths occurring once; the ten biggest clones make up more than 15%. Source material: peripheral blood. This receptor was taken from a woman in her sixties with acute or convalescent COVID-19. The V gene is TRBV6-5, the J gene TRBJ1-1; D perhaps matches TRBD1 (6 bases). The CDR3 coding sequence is TGTGCCAGCACCCCCACCGGGGGGGCAGTGGGAGCTTTCTTT. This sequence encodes CASTPTGGAVGAFF.